This T cell receptor (beta chain) originates from a study of long-term antiretroviral therapy in people with HIV. The study, taken as a whole, reports: Post-treatment diversity went higher with ART but stayed below transplant donor controls.

At survey level, the immunoSEQ assay was run in its v3.0 version. The table came from immunoSEQ multiplex PCR; TCRdb's copy has only in-frame clones and leaves some out. Counted here are 26,000 or so clones, around 87% occurring once; the ten biggest clones make up roughly 3.5%. As regards this clone: The antigen is unknown.

CDR1 SGHAT and CDR2 FQNNGV come from the germline V gene. This CDR3 contains 18 residues. V lost 5 bases to trimming and J lost 0 bases, with 17 bases between them. The material sequenced was unsorted PBMCs, taken 1.9 years after starting antiretroviral therapy. The source of this sequence is a woman between 25 and 40 years old with HIV. V is TRBV11-2 and J is TRBJ1-6; possibly TRBD1 for D (6 bases). CDR3 in amino acids: CASSQDSRGSSYNSPLHF. In nucleotides, the CDR3 is TGTGCCAGCAGCCAGGACAGTCGGGGGAGCTCCTATAATTCACCCCTCCACTTT.